The TCR beta chain described here comes from a study of patients and donors after allogeneic stem cell transplantation. TCRdb fed the RT-PCR reads into MiXCR, producing one record per CDR3 protein. The sample lists approximately 170,000 distinct CDR3 sequences, around 28% seen once, with 3.2% in the top ten. The CDR3 sequence is 16 residues long. The J segment lost 12 bases and the V segment lost 6 bases, leaving 15 bases of the junction unmatched. The genes are TRBV12-3 or TRBV12-4 and TRBJ2-1, with 12 bases lining up with TRBD2. Sequencing was carried out using blood, either unsorted or a sorted T cell fraction (not recorded which). This TCR was sampled from a human donor who was either an allogeneic HSCT recipient or a stem cell or donor lymphocyte infusion donor (not recorded which). It is not recorded whose cells these are; they may come from a transplant donor. The DNA for the CDR3 is TGTGCCAGCAGGGGGGGGACTAGCGGGCTTGGTCAGGTGCAGTTCTTC. It specifies CASRGGTSGLGQVQFF.